This entry lists 23 T cell receptor beta chains sequenced from one sample in a study of CD8+ T cells in alopecia areata. Investigators isolated RNA and reverse transcribed it into cDNA to act as the sequencing template. The assay was immunoSEQ multiplex PCR, and TCRdb's table has in-frame clones only and misses some. The data show under 350,000 clones, none appearing only once, with approximately 1.2% held by the ten largest. The pooled cutaneous lymph node cells were sorted using several markers (CD4, CD8alpha, NKG2D, NKG2ACE and others). The sample comprised CD4+ T cells sorted from a lymph node. The receptors originated from a C3H/HeJ mouse with alopecia areata. Mouse strain MHC haplotype: H2-k.

A remark on this clone: The genes are named according to mouse. The CDR3 goes on 4 residues after the read ends, and that part is filled in from the germline J gene. The chain is built from TRBV19 and TRBJ2-5, with 8 bases fitting TRBD1. The CDR3 length is 13 residues. Trimming took 5 bases from V and 2 from J; bases not matched to a gene: 1. Germline V CDR1 and CDR2: FNHDT, SITEND (reference sequence). CDR3 DNA, as far as it was read: TGTGCCAGCAGACAGGGGGTCCAAGAC. Translated, it gives CASRQGVQD. In full, the CDR3 reads CASRQGVQDTQYF.

This clone has more than one count but fewer than ten. The gene names here belong to mouse. The DNA ends 4 residues before the CDR3 does, and the rest of the CDR3 is filled in from the germline J gene. The V and J genes are TRBV13-2 and TRBJ2-1; 10 bases are shared with TRBD2. CDR3 length: 17 amino acids. With 1 base clipped from V and 1 base from J, the junction kept 5 bases outside the gene matches. CDR1 and CDR2 from the germline V gene are NNHNN and SYGAGS (reference sequence). The CDR3 sequence is CASGDPGTGENYAEQFF. The CDR3 bases that were read are TGTGCCAGCGGTGATCCCGGGACTGGGGAAAACTATGCT.

In its sample, this clone was seen a few times. Germline and genes: mouse. The sequenced fragment ends 3 residues before the CDR3 boundary, so the rest is inferred from the germline J gene. V is TRBV2 and J is TRBJ1-6; D unresolved. TRBJ1-6 is an open reading frame, and its role is uncertain. CDR1 is LGHNA, CDR2 YSYQKL, per germline. The CDR3 totals 15 residues. Trimming stripped 0 bases from V and 0 bases from J, with 3 bases between. The CDR3 spells CASSQEVSYNSPLYF. CDR3 DNA (partial): TGTGCCAGCAGCCAAGAAGTTTCCTATAATTCGCCC.

Turning to this clone: The genes are named according to mouse. The CDR3 goes on 4 residues after the read ends, and that part is filled in from the germline J gene. The rearrangement links TRBV14 to TRBJ2-5, with D possibly TRBD2 on 6 matching bases. CDR3 length equals 14 residues. CDR1 is SGHDT and CDR2 is FRDEAV in the germline V gene. The V gene lost 5 bases and the J gene lost 2 bases, with 12 bases spanning the gap. The CDR3 DNA, read in part, is TGTGCCAGCAGCCCTCTGGGGTTCCAAGAC. Encoded protein: CASSPLGFQD. The entire CDR3 is CASSPLGFQDTQYF.

For this clone: Gene labels here are mouse ones. The read ends 4 residues shy of where the CDR3 ends; the end is completed using the germline J gene. The genes are TRBV13-1 and TRBJ2-3; D gene uncertain. CDR1 is NSHNY, CDR2 SYGAGN, per germline. Between the trimmed V and J ends, which lost 1 base and 0 bases, there was a span of 6 bases. This CDR3 is 14 amino acids long. This chain's CDR3 is CASSDSTSAETLYF. The covered CDR3 bases are TGTGCCAGCAGTGATTCAACTAGTGCAGAA.

This clone has more than one count but fewer than ten. Gene names refer to mouse genes. With the read ending 3 residues before the CDR3 end, the germline J gene is used to fill in that end. The rearrangement joins TRBV19 to TRBJ1-6; 9 bases map to TRBD1. TRBJ1-6 is reported as an ORF; its role is uncertain. Germline CDR1 is FNHDT and CDR2 is SITEND (reference sequence). J was trimmed by 4 bases and V by 3 bases; bases with no gene match: 11. The CDR3 consists of 18 residues. CDR3 DNA (partial): TGTGCCAGCAGTACTAAAAGACAGGGGGGTTTATATAATTCGCCC. Encoded protein: CASSTKRQGGLYNSP. The full CDR3 sequence reads CASSTKRQGGLYNSPLYF.

This clone came up many times. Gene names and germline refer to mouse. The sample has other DNA sequences that encode this CDR3 too. CDR3 DNA, as far as it was read: TGCACCTGCAGTGGGGGACAAAACTATGCT. The encoded protein is CTCSGGQNYA. The whole CDR3 protein is CTCSGGQNYAEQFF. The chain employs TRBV1 and TRBJ2-1; D possibly corresponds to TRBD1 (6 bases). The read terminates 4 residues before the CDR3 end, so the remaining end is supplied by the germline J gene. The CDR3 covers 14 residues. In germline, CDR1 is NSQYPW, CDR2 LRSPGD (reference sequence). Trimming stripped 4 bases from V and 1 base from J, with 8 bases between.

Details on this clone: Gene names refer to mouse genes. The read gets to within 4 residues of the CDR3 end, and the germline J gene fills in the rest. The J gene is TRBJ2-3, the V gene TRBV5; 10 nucleotides match TRBD2. Trimming took 1 base from V and 0 from J; bases not matched to a gene: 4. Germline V gene data show CDR1 as LGHNA and CDR2 as YNLKQL (reference sequence). This CDR3 contains 17 residues. The sequenced part of the CDR3 DNA is TGTGCCAGCAGCCAAGTGACTGGGGGGATTAGTGCAGAA. It encodes CASSQVTGGISAE. The whole CDR3 protein is CASSQVTGGISAETLYF.

This clone was seen a few times. Gene and germline names: mouse. The read finishes 4 residues shy of the CDR3 end, and the germline J gene is used to complete it. The V gene is TRBV19, the J gene TRBJ2-2; 11 bases align to TRBD1. Germline V gene lookup returns CDR1 FNHDT and CDR2 SITEND (reference sequence). This CDR3 region has 15 residues. Trimming at V came to 3 bases and at J to 4 bases, leaving 2 bases not matched to a gene. The CDR3 is CASSRTGGGTGQLYF. CDR3 DNA, as far as it was read: TGTGCCAGCAGTAGGACAGGGGGCGGCACCGGG.

This clone was recorded a few times. A read error may be the cause here, since a much bigger clone is one base away. The genes are named according to mouse. Sequencing ends 4 residues short of the CDR3 end; the germline J gene provides the rest. V usage is TRBV19 and J usage is TRBJ1-1; 8 bases match TRBD1. The CDR3 totals 13 residues. The V segment lost 5 bases and the J segment 1 base; nucleotides outside the gene matches: 1. From germline, CDR1 is FNHDT and CDR2 SITEND (reference sequence). This chain's CDR3 is CASRQGGNTEVFF. CDR3 DNA (partial): TGTGCCAGCAGACAGGGGGGAAACACA.

This clone was detected only a few times. The genes and germline here are from mouse. The CDR3 end is not reached by the read, which stops 3 residues before it; the germline J gene fills it in. The chain combines TRBV19 with TRBJ1-6, with 7 positions matching TRBD1. TRBJ1-6 is an ORF; its function is uncertain. CDR3 length: 16 amino acids. The V gene's germline CDR1 is FNHDT and CDR2 SITEND (reference sequence). The junction had 7 bases not matched to a gene; V was cut back by 4 bases and J by 3 bases. The CDR3 spells CASSSPQGDYNSPLYF. CDR3 bases read: TGTGCCAGCAGTTCCCCTCAGGGGGACTATAATTCGCCC.

Comment on this clone: Here the gene names and germline are mouse. This CDR3 is also generated by other DNA sequences in the sample. The CDR3 DNA, read in part, is TGTGCCAGCGGTGAGGGGGGGGCTAGTGCAGAA. It codes for CASGEGGASAE. In full, the CDR3 is CASGEGGASAETLYF. This sequence joins TRBV13-2 and TRBJ2-3, with 8 nucleotides matching TRBD2. Coverage ceases 4 residues before the CDR3 finishes, and the germline J gene fills in the end. With 2 bases clipped from V and 0 bases from J, the junction kept 2 bases outside the gene matches. The CDR3 extends over 15 amino acids. Germline-derived CDR1 and CDR2 are NNHNN and SYGAGS (reference sequence).

Regarding this clone: The gene names given are mouse names. The CDR3 end lies 4 residues beyond the end of the read and is filled in from the germline J gene. Other DNA sequences within the sample encode an identical CDR3. The genes are TRBV19 and TRBJ1-1, with D possibly TRBD1 on 6 matching bases. The CDR3 runs 13 residues. Germline CDR1 and CDR2: FNHDT and SITEND (reference sequence). The V and J ends lost 4 bases and 3 bases respectively, with 10 bases between them. The DNA read from the CDR3 is TGTGCCAGCAGTCAGGGGAGGGACACA. Amino acid sequence: CASSQGRDT. The entire CDR3 protein is CASSQGRDTEVFF.

To note about this clone: Here the gene names and germline are mouse. The read finishes 4 residues shy of the CDR3 end, and the germline J gene is used to complete it. V gene TRBV31 combines with J gene TRBJ2-1; 12 positions agree with TRBD2. V lost 3 bases to trimming and J lost 3 bases; unmatched junction nucleotides: 3. CDR3 length: 15 amino acids. Germline lookup yields CDR1 GKSSPN and CDR2 SITVG. The CDR3 sequence is CAWSQDWGGYAEQFF. CDR3 DNA, as far as it was read: TGTGCCTGGAGCCAGGACTGGGGGGGCTATGCT.

A note on this clone: Gene names denote mouse genes. Other nucleotide sequences from this sample produce the same CDR3. The part of the CDR3 DNA that was read is TGTGCCAGCAGTGACCCGGGACAGGGAAACTCC. Its translation: CASSDPGQGNS. Given in full, the CDR3 is CASSDPGQGNSDYTF. This sequence joins TRBV13-1 and TRBJ1-2, with 9 positions matching TRBD1. The CDR3 end lies 4 residues beyond the end of the read and is filled in from the germline J gene. Per germline, CDR1 NSHNY and CDR2 SYGAGN. The CDR3 consists of 15 residues. The V and J ends lost 2 bases and 1 base, in that order; junction bases with no gene match: 3.

In regard to this clone: All gene names here are mouse names. The read comes to an end 4 residues before the CDR3 does, leaving the germline J gene to fill in the end. V is TRBV19 and J is TRBJ1-1; D possibly corresponds to TRBD1 (5 bases). Trimming pared 3 bases from V and 1 base from J, leaving 7 bases between. The CDR3 sequence is 13 residues long. Germline V gene sequence: CDR1 FNHDT, CDR2 SITEND (reference sequence). CDR3 amino acids: CASSTGWNTEVFF. The sequenced part of the CDR3 DNA is TGTGCCAGCAGTACAGGGTGGAACACA.

This clone appeared a few times. Germline and genes here are mouse. Sequencing ends 4 residues short of the CDR3 end; the germline J gene provides the rest. The chain links TRBV1 to TRBJ2-3, with TRBD2 as a possible D gene (6 bases). CDR3 size: 15 residues. Germline-derived CDR1 and CDR2 are NSQYPW and LRSPGD (reference sequence). V lost 5 bases to trimming and J lost 0 bases, with 12 bases between them. CDR3 sequence: CTCSLLGPSAETLYF. The sequenced part of the CDR3 DNA is TGCACCTGCAGTTTACTGGGACCTAGTGCAGAA. The complete variable domain, with remaining parts taken from reference TRBV1 and TRBJ2-3, reads VTLLEQNPRWRLVPRGQAVNLRCILKNSQYPWMSWYQQDLQKQLQWLFTLRSPGDKEVKSLPGADYLATRVTDTELRLQVANMSQGRTLYCTCSLLGPSAETLYFGSGTRLTVL.

The sample holds a few counts of this clone. Gene names refer to mouse genes. The sequence runs out 4 residues before the end of the CDR3; the remainder is reconstructed from the germline J gene. This chain uses TRBV13-1 with TRBJ2-1; TRBD2 matches 9 bases. V shed 3 bases and J 3 bases; nucleotides not matched to a gene: 4. Germline CDR1 and CDR2: NSHNY and SYGAGN. CDR3 size: 15 residues. CDR3 sequence reads: CASSGLGAVYAEQFF. The covered CDR3 bases are TGTGCCAGCAGTGGACTGGGGGCGGTCTATGCT.

A word on this clone: Mouse germline and gene names are used. The DNA ends 4 residues before the CDR3 does, and the rest of the CDR3 is filled in from the germline J gene. The rearrangement uses TRBV31 and TRBJ2-3, with 8 nucleotides matching TRBD2. This CDR3 contains 15 residues. V lost 0 bases and J lost 1; bases outside the gene matches: 3. Looked up from germline, CDR1 is GKSSPN and CDR2 is SITVG. The CDR3 bases that were read are TGTGCCTGGAGTCTCTGGGGGGAGGGTGCAGAA. Encoded protein: CAWSLWGEGAE. The whole CDR3 region reads CAWSLWGEGAETLYF.

This clone was seen only a few times. Gene and germline names: mouse. The read ends 4 residues early relative to the CDR3; the germline J gene fills the gap. The chain carries TRBV19 and TRBJ1-2; TRBD1 matches 7 bases. The CDR3 sequence is 15 residues long. V was pared by 4 bases and J by 0 bases, with 6 bases of the junction left unmatched. CDR1 and CDR2 from the germline V gene are FNHDT and SITEND (reference sequence). The CDR3 spells CASSPDRASNSDYTF. The sequenced CDR3 bases are TGTGCCAGCAGTCCCGACAGGGCCTCAAACTCC.

Turning to this clone: Any gene name here is a mouse gene name. The observed sequence ends 4 residues before the CDR3 terminus, with the missing tail filled in from the germline J gene. The chain joins TRBV13-3 to TRBJ2-1; D is perhaps TRBD2 (6 bases). This CDR3 has 15 residues. The germline gives CDR1 NNHDY, CDR2 SYVADS. V gave up 1 base and J gave up 5 bases, with 13 bases separating them. CDR3 DNA (partial): TGTGCCAGCAGTGATCGCGGGGGGAAGGATGCT. This sequence encodes CASSDRGGKDA. The CDR3 reads in full as CASSDRGGKDAEQFF.

In this sample, this clone turned up a few times. All gene names here are mouse names. The read halts 4 residues ahead of the CDR3 end, with the missing end drawn from the germline J gene. This chain connects TRBV13-2 to TRBJ2-5, with D maybe TRBD2 (7 bases). This CDR3 comprises 15 residues. The V end was cut by 5 bases, the J end by 0 bases, with 13 bases between. Germline lookup yields CDR1 NNHNN and CDR2 SYGAGS (reference sequence). The CDR3 sequence: CASGKGGINQDTQYF. The covered CDR3 bases are TGTGCCAGCGGGAAGGGGGGGATTAACCAAGAC.

Remarks on this clone: Gene names and germline match the mouse. The CDR3 is cut off 4 residues early in the read; its end comes from the germline J gene. Other DNA sequences in this specimen translate into the identical CDR3. The genes are TRBV5 and TRBJ2-3; unclear D gene. The CDR3 covers 14 residues. The ends were cut back, 0 bases at V and 0 bases at J, with 4 bases in the middle. CDR1 is LGHNA and CDR2 is YNLKQL in the germline V gene (reference sequence). The CDR3 sequence: CASSQDTSAETLYF. The sequenced CDR3 bases are TGTGCCAGCAGCCAAGACACTAGTGCAGAA.